Below, 6 T cell receptor beta chains from the same sample are listed, as sequenced in a study of OX40 agonist ivuxolimab in advanced cancers. The assay was immunoSEQ multiplex PCR, and TCRdb's table has in-frame clones only and misses some. The sample contains more than 10,000 clones, under 80% of which appear only once. Sequencing was performed on CD4+ or CD8+ T cells sorted from blood, taken in a trial of the OX40 agonist ivuxolimab. The receptors were gathered from an adult with an advanced solid tumor such as melanoma, head and neck, liver or kidney cancer.

This clone occurred a few times. The chain combines TRBV19 with TRBJ2-1; the D is unclear. The CDR3 extends over 16 amino acids. With 2 bases removed from V and 1 base from J, the gap between germline ends came to 12 bases. CDR1 is LNHDA and CDR2 is SQIVND in the germline V gene (reference sequence). In DNA, the CDR3 is TGTGCCAGTAGTATATCGGGTGCTAGGTCCTACAATGAGCAGTTCTTC. Translation: CASSISGARSYNEQFF.

The chain uses TRBV28 and TRBJ2-1, with 10 nucleotides matching TRBD1. The V and J ends lost 3 bases and 4 bases, in that order; junction bases with no gene match: 3. This CDR3 is built from 15 residues. CDR1 and CDR2 from the germline V gene are MDHEN and SYDVKM. The CDR3 region has the DNA TGTGCCAGCAGTTTGGGGACAGGGGATTACAATGAGCAGTTCTTC. This sequence encodes CASSLGTGDYNEQFF.

V and J are TRBV5-5 and TRBJ2-2; 13 bases agree with TRBD2. The CDR3 length is 18 residues. Germline CDR1 is SGHKS and CDR2 is YYEKEE (reference sequence). After removal of 0 bases from V and 4 bases from J, the junction contained 6 bases not matched to a gene. The CDR3 nucleotides are TGTGCCAGCAGCTTGGGACTAGCGGGGGGACCCACCACCGGGGAGCTGTTTTTT. Translated, it gives CASSLGLAGGPTTGELFF.

As regards this clone: Its ends do not fully match the called genes, so a read error is possible. The rearrangement links TRBV7-8 to TRBJ2-1, with a weak D call TRBD1 (6 bases). This CDR3 comprises 13 residues. CDR1 and CDR2 from the germline V gene are SGHVS and FQNEAQ. This CDR3 reads CAGSLGGLDEQFF. The CDR3 DNA follows: TGTGCCGGCAGCTTAGGGGGTTTAGATGAGCAGTTCTTC. Variable domain in full (rest from reference TRBV7-8 and TRBJ2-1): GAGVSQSPRYKVAKRGQDVALRCDPISGHVSLFWYQQALGQGPEFLTYFQNEAQLDKSGLPSDRFFAERPEGSVSTLKIQRTQQEDSAVYLCAGSLGGLDEQFFGPGTRLTVL.

This clone occurred once. As DNA, the CDR3 is TGTGCCAGCAGTAAGGGGACTAGCGGGAGTCTCAACACCGGGGAGCTGTTTTTT. Translating it yields CASSKGTSGSLNTGELFF. The chain joins TRBV9 to TRBJ2-2; 14 nucleotides align to TRBD2. V lost 5 bases and J lost 2; bases outside the gene matches: 8. This CDR3 spans 18 amino acids. Per the germline V gene, CDR1 is SGDLS and CDR2 is YYNGEE.

The chain links TRBV10-3 to TRBJ2-1, with D unclear. Germline assignment: CDR1 ENHRY and CDR2 SYGVKD. Between the trimmed V and J ends, which lost 0 bases and 7 bases, there was a span of 4 bases. The CDR3 extends over 12 amino acids. The CDR3 DNA reads TGTGCCATCAGTGAGTCGAGGAATGAGCAGTTCTTC. It yields the protein CAISESRNEQFF.